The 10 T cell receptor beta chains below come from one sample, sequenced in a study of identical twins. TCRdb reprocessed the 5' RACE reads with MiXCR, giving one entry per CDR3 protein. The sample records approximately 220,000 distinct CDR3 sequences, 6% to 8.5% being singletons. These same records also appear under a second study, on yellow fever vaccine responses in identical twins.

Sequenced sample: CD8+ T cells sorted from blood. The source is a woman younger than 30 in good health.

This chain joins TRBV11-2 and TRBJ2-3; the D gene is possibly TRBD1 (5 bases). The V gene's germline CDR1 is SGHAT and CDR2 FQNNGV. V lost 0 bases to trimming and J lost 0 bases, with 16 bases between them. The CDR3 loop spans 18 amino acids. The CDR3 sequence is CASSLEARQNPSTDTQYF. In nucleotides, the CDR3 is TGTGCCAGCAGCTTAGAAGCCCGACAGAACCCTAGCACAGATACGCAGTATTTT.

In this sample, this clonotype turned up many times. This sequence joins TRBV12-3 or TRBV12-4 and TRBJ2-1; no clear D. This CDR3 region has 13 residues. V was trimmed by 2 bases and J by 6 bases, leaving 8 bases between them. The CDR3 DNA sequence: TGTGCCAGCAGTTTACAGACGGGCAATGAGCAGTTCTTC. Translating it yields CASSLQTGNEQFF.

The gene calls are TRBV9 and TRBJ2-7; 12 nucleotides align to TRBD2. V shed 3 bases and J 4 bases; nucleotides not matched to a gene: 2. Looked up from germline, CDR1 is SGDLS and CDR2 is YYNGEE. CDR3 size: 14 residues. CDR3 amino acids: CASSATSGSYEQYF. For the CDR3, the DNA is TGTGCCAGCAGCGCGACTAGCGGGAGTTACGAGCAGTACTTC.

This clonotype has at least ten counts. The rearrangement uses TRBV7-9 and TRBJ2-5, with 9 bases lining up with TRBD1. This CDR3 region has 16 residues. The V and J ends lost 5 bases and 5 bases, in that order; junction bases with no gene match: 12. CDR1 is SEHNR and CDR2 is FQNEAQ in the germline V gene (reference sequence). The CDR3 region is CASSITKRTGEETQYF. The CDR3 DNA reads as TGTGCCAGCAGCATAACCAAAAGGACAGGGGAGGAGACCCAGTACTTC. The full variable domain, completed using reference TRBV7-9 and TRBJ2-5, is DTGVSQNPRHKITKRGQNVTFRCDPISEHNRLYWYRQTLGQGPEFLTYFQNEAQLEKSRLLSDRFSAERPKGSFSTLEIQRTEQGDSAMYLCASSITKRTGEETQYFGPGTRLLVL.

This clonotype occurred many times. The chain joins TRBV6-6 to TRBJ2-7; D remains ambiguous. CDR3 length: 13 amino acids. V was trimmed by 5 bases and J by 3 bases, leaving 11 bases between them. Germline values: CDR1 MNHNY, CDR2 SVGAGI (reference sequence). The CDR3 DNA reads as TGTGCCAGCAGTCAAGAAGGTTTCTACGAGCAGTACGTC. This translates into CASSQEGFYEQYV.

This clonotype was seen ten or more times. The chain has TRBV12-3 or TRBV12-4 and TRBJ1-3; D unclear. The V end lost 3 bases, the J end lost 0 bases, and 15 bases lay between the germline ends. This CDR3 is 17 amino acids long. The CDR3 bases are TGTGCCAGCAGTTTCCGTGGCGGACCGAGCTCTGGAAACACCATATATTTT. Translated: CASSFRGGPSSGNTIYF.

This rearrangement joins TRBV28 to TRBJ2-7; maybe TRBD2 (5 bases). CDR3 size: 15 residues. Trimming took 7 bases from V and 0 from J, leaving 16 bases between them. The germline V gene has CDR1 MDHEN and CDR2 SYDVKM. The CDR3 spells CASTRGGGTSYEQYF. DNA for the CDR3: TGTGCCAGCACCCGGGGTGGCGGTACCTCCTACGAGCAGTACTTC.

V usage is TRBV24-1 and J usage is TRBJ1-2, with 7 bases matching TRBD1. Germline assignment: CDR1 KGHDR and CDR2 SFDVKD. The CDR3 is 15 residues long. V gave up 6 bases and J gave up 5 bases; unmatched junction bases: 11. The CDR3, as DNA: TGTGCCACCAGTCCGGCGGGGAAGGGGGCGTATGGCTACACCTTC. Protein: CATSPAGKGAYGYTF.

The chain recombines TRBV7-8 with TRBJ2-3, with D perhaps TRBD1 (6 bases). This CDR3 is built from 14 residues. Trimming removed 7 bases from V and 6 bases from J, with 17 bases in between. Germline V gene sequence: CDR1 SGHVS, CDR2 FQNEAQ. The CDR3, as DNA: TGTGCCAGCACTAGGCCAGGGGATCCGGATACGCAGTATTTT. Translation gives CASTRPGDPDTQYF.

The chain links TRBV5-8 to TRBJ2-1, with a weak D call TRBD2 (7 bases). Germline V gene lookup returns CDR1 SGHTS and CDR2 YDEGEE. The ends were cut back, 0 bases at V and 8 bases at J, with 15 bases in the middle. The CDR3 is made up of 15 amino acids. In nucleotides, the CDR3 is TGTGCCAGCAGCTTGGGAGGGGGGGCGTCGGATGAGCAGTTCTTC. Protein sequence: CASSLGGGASDEQFF.